The 14 T cell receptor beta chains below were found in one sample sequenced in a study of shared clonotypes between healthy human individuals. Measured with immunoSEQ multiplex PCR; TCRdb has only the in-frame clones, and not every one. This sample has under 1,900,000 clones, with approximately 98.5% found just once. The sequenced sample consisted of naive CD4+ T cells sorted from blood. This sample's subset: CD45RA+ positively selected. The source of these receptors is a man aged 25 to 40 in good health.

This clone was found once. The V and J genes are TRBV28 and TRBJ2-3; D gene unclear. With 11 bases removed from V and 4 bases from J, the gap between germline ends came to 25 bases. The CDR3 totals 16 residues. Germline CDR1 reads MDHEN; CDR2 reads SYDVKM. DNA for the CDR3: TGTGCCGCAAAAACCTCCGGGCCCGACAACCCAGATACGCAGTATTTT. Protein sequence: CAAKTSGPDNPDTQYF.

The V and J genes are TRBV5-1 and TRBJ2-3, with D possibly being TRBD2 (5 bases). V gave up 3 bases and J gave up 4 bases, with 18 bases separating them. This CDR3 has 16 residues. Per the germline V gene, CDR1 is SGHRS and CDR2 is YFSETQ. CDR3 sequence (DNA): TGCGCCAGCAGCTCCGGACTCCTCCCGGCCGCAGATACGCAGTATTTT. It yields the protein CASSSGLLPAADTQYF. Supplemented by reference TRBV5-1 and TRBJ2-3, the full variable domain reads KAGVTQTPRYLIKTRGQQVTLSCSPISGHRSVSWYQQTPGQGLQFLFEYFSETQRNKGNFPGRFSGRQFSNSRSEMNVSTLELGDSALYLCASSSGLLPAADTQYFGPGTRLTVL.

The CDR3, as DNA: TGTGCCAGCAGTGGAACGGGACTGCCCGCGAACACCGGGGAGCTGTTTTTT. Translating it yields CASSGTGLPANTGELFF. The V gene is TRBV2, the J gene TRBJ2-2; tentatively, D is TRBD2 (6 bases). Germline V lookup: CDR1 SNHLY, CDR2 FYNNEI. The CDR3 loop spans 17 amino acids. V was trimmed by 4 bases and J by 0 bases, leaving 15 bases between them.

This chain links TRBV7-2 with TRBJ2-3; tentatively, D is TRBD1 or TRBD2 (6 bases each). CDR3 length equals 16 residues. Germline CDR1 and CDR2: SGHTA and FQGNSA. V lost 0 bases, J lost 1 base, and 11 bases lay in between. DNA of the CDR3: TGTGCCAGCAGCTTAGCGGGGGGCTTGGGCACAGATACGCAGTATTTT. Translation gives CASSLAGGLGTDTQYF. Supplemented by reference TRBV7-2 and TRBJ2-3, the full variable domain reads GAGVSQSPSNKVTEKGKDVELRCDPISGHTALYWYRQSLGQGLEFLIYFQGNSAPDKSGLPSDRFSAERTGGSVSTLTIQRTQQEDSAVYLCASSLAGGLGTDTQYFGPGTRLTVL.

The CDR3 bases are TGTGCCAGCAGCCCAGGGACAGCTCGCGGCTACACCTTC. Translated: CASSPGTARGYTF. V gene TRBV6-4 combines with J gene TRBJ1-2, with 7 bases matching TRBD1. V was pared by 6 bases and J by 8 bases, with 9 bases of the junction left unmatched. Germline CDR1 MRHNA, CDR2 SNTAGT. CDR3 length equals 13 residues.

The chain is built from TRBV28 and TRBJ2-1; D could derive from TRBD1 or TRBD2 (7 bases each). This CDR3 is built from 18 residues. V was shortened by 9 bases and J by 0 bases, with 24 bases between the two germline ends. Germline-derived CDR1 and CDR2 are MDHEN and SYDVKM. CDR3 loop: CASETMGGDRTSYNEQFF. DNA for the CDR3: TGTGCCAGTGAAACTATGGGGGGGGACAGAACCTCCTACAATGAGCAGTTCTTC.

This clone appeared once. The chain combines TRBV19 with TRBJ1-5, with D maybe TRBD1 (6 bases). Germline lookup yields CDR1 LNHDA and CDR2 SQIVND (reference sequence). The CDR3 is made up of 12 amino acids. V was cut by 9 bases and J by 3 bases, with 9 bases left in between. CDR3 residues: CASGQLNQPQHF. CDR3 bases: TGTGCCAGCGGACAGCTCAATCAGCCCCAGCATTTT.

This sequence joins TRBV5-1 and TRBJ2-5, with D possibly TRBD1 on 6 matching bases. Per germline, CDR1 SGHRS and CDR2 YFSETQ. The CDR3 has 15 residues. V was trimmed by 0 bases and J by 5 bases, leaving 14 bases between them. The CDR3, as DNA: TGCGCCAGCAGCTTGGCCACAGGGTGGGTGGAGACCCAGTACTTC. It yields the protein CASSLATGWVETQYF.

The chain links TRBV11-3 to TRBJ2-7; 9 bases are shared with TRBD2. The CDR3 is 14 amino acids. Germline values: CDR1 SGHNT, CDR2 YENEEA. V lost 8 bases, J lost 2 bases, and 7 bases stayed unmatched. The chain's CDR3 is CASGDSGRTYEQYF. The CDR3 coding sequence is TGTGCCAGCGGGGATAGCGGGAGAACCTACGAGCAGTACTTC.

This clone was seen a single time. V and J are TRBV5-1 and TRBJ1-2; D gene unclear. V was pared by 4 bases and J by 12 bases, with 28 bases between. The CDR3 sequence is 16 residues long. Germline assignment: CDR1 SGHRS and CDR2 YFSETQ. The CDR3 protein is CASSPGGRYGRLMDTF. The CDR3 DNA reads TGCGCCAGCAGCCCGGGTGGAAGATATGGCAGGCTAATGGACACCTTC.

The chain has TRBV2 and TRBJ2-1; maybe TRBD2 (5 bases). Trimming shortened V by 0 bases and J by 15 bases, and 9 bases separated the two germline ends. CDR1 and CDR2 from the germline V gene are SNHLY and FYNNEI. The CDR3 is 11 residues long. CDR3 bases: TGTGCCAGCAGTGAAGCCGCAGAGGGGTTCTTC. This sequence encodes CASSEAAEGFF. The full variable domain, its missing parts supplied by reference TRBV2 and TRBJ2-1, is EPEVTQTPSHQVTQMGQEVILRCVPISNHLYFYWYRQILGQKVEFLVSFYNNEISEKSEIFDDQFSVERPDGSNFTLKIRSTKLEDSAMYFCASSEAAEGFFGPGTRLTVL.

V usage is TRBV30 and J usage is TRBJ2-3; no definite D call. Germline V lookup: CDR1 GTSNPN, CDR2 SVGIG (reference sequence). This CDR3 spans 12 amino acids. The V and J ends lost 0 bases and 11 bases respectively, with 12 bases between them. The chain's CDR3 is CAWSVSASQQYF. CDR3 coding DNA: TGTGCCTGGAGTGTAAGTGCCTCACAGCAGTATTTT.

This chain uses TRBV6-6 with TRBJ1-3; TRBD1 matches at 7 bases. CDR1 is MNHNY, CDR2 SVGAGI, per germline (reference sequence). V gave up 7 bases and J gave up 3 bases; unmatched junction bases: 12. This CDR3 spans 16 amino acids. The CDR3 loop reads CASTPFGPGGGNTIYF. The CDR3 DNA follows: TGTGCCAGCACTCCATTCGGTCCAGGGGGTGGAAACACCATATATTTT.

The chain carries TRBV27 and TRBJ2-5; 10 bases are shared with TRBD2. CDR1 and CDR2 (germline): MNHEY, SMNVEV (reference sequence). V lost 8 bases to trimming and J lost 5 bases; unmatched junction nucleotides: 20. The CDR3 length is 18 residues. The CDR3 DNA reads TGTGCCAGCGCCCCGGGCATTCTAGCGGGAGTGGGAGGGGAGACCCAGTACTTC. It specifies CASAPGILAGVGGETQYF.